This T cell receptor (beta chain) derives from a study of human T cells and chemical hapten exposure. Time point in this sample: patch test 1, 2 weeks after DPC sensitization. Treatment reported: therapeutic diphenylcyclopropenone sensitization with weekly scalp DPC. The CDR3 loop spans 16 amino acids. The V end was cut by 1 base, the J end by 6 bases, with 15 bases between. Germline-derived CDR1 and CDR2 are SEHNR and FQNEAQ (reference sequence). Ten or more counts support this clonotype. Antigen unknown. TCRdb recomputed calls from the RACE reads with MiXCR, one row per CDR3 protein. The sample holds some 120,000 distinct CDR3 sequences; around 10% are singletons and the top ten take roughly 1.5%. General study points: DPC sensitization did not alter TCRs above 1 in 1000 frequency. Expanded TCRs clustered into significantly more large CDR3 similarity groups than controls, the analysis revealed.

J is TRBJ2-2 and V is TRBV7-9; D may be TRBD2 (6 bases). The clonotype was recovered from a woman aged 50 to 60 with alopecia areata. Some clones in this sample may be carry-over from other donors' samples. Sequenced here: whole blood, sampled in connection with sensitization to the hapten diphenylcyclopropenone (DPC). CDR3 amino acids: CASSLGVGSEAGELFF. The DNA of the CDR3 is TGTGCCAGCAGCTTAGGAGTCGGGAGCGAGGCCGGGGAGCTGTTTTTT.